This TCR beta chain originates from a study of human T cells and chemical hapten exposure. The overall study: Across samples, TCR yields varied, mostly owing to small differences in pooled library volumes. General study points: TCRs whose frequency exceeded 1 in 1000 remained the same following DPC sensitization. Expanded TCRs grouped into significantly more large CDR3 similarity clusters than controls produced.

This clonotype was seen a handful of times. Its specificity is unknown. Regarding time point: patch test 1, 2 weeks after DPC sensitization. This sample's treatment: therapeutic diphenylcyclopropenone sensitization with weekly scalp DPC. The authors extracted total RNA from unfractionated whole blood. MiXCR was run by TCRdb on the RACE reads, yielding one entry per CDR3 protein. The data show approximately 400,000 distinct CDR3 sequences, with roughly 4.8% seen just once and over 2% held by the top ten. Here the sequenced sample was whole blood, taken in connection with sensitization to the hapten diphenylcyclopropenone (DPC). The origin of this receptor is a woman between 50 and 59 years old with alopecia areata. Some clones in this sample may be carry-over from other donors' samples.

The CDR3: CASSQGEARGTEAFF. CDR3 sequence (DNA): TGTGCCAGCAGCCAAGGAGAGGCGCGAGGCACTGAAGCTTTCTTT. V usage is TRBV9 and J usage is TRBJ1-1; no clear D gene. The CDR3 length is 15 residues. V dropped 4 bases and J dropped 4 bases, with 17 bases sitting between them. Per the germline V gene, CDR1 is SGDLS and CDR2 is YYNGEE.